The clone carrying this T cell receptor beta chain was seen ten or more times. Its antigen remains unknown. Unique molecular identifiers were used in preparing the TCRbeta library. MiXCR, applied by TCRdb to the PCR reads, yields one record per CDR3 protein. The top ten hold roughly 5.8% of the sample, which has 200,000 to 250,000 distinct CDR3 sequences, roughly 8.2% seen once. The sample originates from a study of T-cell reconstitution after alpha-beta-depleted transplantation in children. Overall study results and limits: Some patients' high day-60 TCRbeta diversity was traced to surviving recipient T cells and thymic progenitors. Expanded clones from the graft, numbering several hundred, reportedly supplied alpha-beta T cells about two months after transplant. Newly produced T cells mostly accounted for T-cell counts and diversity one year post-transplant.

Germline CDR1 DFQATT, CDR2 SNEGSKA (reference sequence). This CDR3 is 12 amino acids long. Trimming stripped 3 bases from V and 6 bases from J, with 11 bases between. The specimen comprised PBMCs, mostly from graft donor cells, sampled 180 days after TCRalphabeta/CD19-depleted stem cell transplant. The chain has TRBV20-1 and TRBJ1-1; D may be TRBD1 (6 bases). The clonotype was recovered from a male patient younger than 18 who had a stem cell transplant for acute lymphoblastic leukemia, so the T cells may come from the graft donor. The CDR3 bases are TGCAGTGCTAGGCAGGGGCGGGCTGAAGCTTTCTTT. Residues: CSARQGRAEAFF.